Each of the 26 T cell receptor beta chains below was sequenced from the same sample in a study of blood T cell repertoires in COVID-19. Here immunoSEQ multiplex PCR was the method, and the copy in TCRdb shows in-frame clones only, minus some. The sample has about 200,000 clones, about four fifths seen once. Specimen: peripheral blood. Receptor source: a woman older than 75 with acute or convalescent COVID-19.

J is TRBJ2-3 and V is TRBV5-1; 12 positions match TRBD2. Germline V gene sequence: CDR1 SGHRS, CDR2 YFSETQ. The length of the CDR3 is 16 residues. The V segment lost 4 bases and the J segment 6 bases; nucleotides outside the gene matches: 9. The CDR3 nucleotides are TGCGCCAGCAGCGTCGGACCCGGGACTAGCGGGGATACGCAGTATTTT. This gives the protein CASSVGPGTSGDTQYF.

The chain employs TRBV24-1 and TRBJ2-7, with 9 bases identical to TRBD2. The CDR3 totals 14 residues. Germline CDR1 KGHDR, CDR2 SFDVKD. The J segment lost 3 bases and the V segment lost 9 bases, leaving 8 bases of the junction unmatched. The CDR3 region is CATSVAGEIYEQYF. As DNA, the CDR3 is TGTGCCACCTCCGTAGCGGGAGAAATCTACGAGCAGTACTTC.

The chain uses TRBV10-1 and TRBJ2-3; 8 bases align to TRBD2. The CDR3 has 24 amino acids. The germline CDR1 and CDR2 sequences are WNHNN and SYGVQD (reference sequence). The V and J ends lost 4 bases and 1 base, in that order; junction bases with no gene match: 31. The CDR3 protein is CASSGAGGHGPSLAGGSRTDTQYF. Here the CDR3 DNA reads TGCGCCAGCAGTGGAGCCGGGGGACACGGCCCTAGTTTGGCGGGGGGCTCCCGCACAGATACGCAGTATTTT.

V and J are TRBV15 and TRBJ1-2, with 10 nucleotides matching TRBD1. CDR3 length: 15 residues. V lost 0 bases to trimming and J lost 7 bases; unmatched junction nucleotides: 5. Per the germline V gene, CDR1 is LNHNV and CDR2 is YYDKDF (reference sequence). The CDR3: CATSRETGGSAGYTF. The DNA of the CDR3 is TGTGCCACCAGCAGAGAGACAGGGGGCTCCGCTGGCTACACCTTC.

The chain uses TRBV18 and TRBJ1-3, with 8 bases matching TRBD1. The CDR3 has 15 amino acids. Germline CDR1 and CDR2: KGHSH and LQKENI. The trim removed 1 base at V and 2 bases at J, leaving 1 base unmatched. The CDR3 is CASSPRTGPGNTIYF. In DNA, the CDR3 is TGTGCCAGCTCACCACGGACAGGGCCTGGAAACACCATATATTTT.

This clone was counted once. The chain links TRBV2 to TRBJ2-5; TRBD2 matches at 9 bases. Germline V gene data show CDR1 as SNHLY and CDR2 as FYNNEI. The CDR3 length is 16 residues. Trimming at V came to 8 bases and at J to 5 bases, leaving 15 bases not matched to a gene. CDR3 bases: TGTGCCAGCGGGTGGGCTAGCGGGGCCCTCCGGGAGACCCAGTACTTC. Protein: CASGWASGALRETQYF.

The chain has TRBV10-3 and TRBJ2-2; the D is unclear. Trimming took off 4 bases at V and 7 bases at J, with 19 bases between the two ends. The CDR3 is 16 residues long. Germline V gives CDR1 ENHRY, CDR2 SYGVKD. The CDR3 spells CAISGPPASVSGELFF. The CDR3 DNA is TGTGCCATCAGTGGCCCCCCGGCTAGTGTTAGCGGGGAGCTGTTTTTT.

The chain couples TRBV30 to TRBJ1-1; maybe TRBD1 (5 bases). V dropped 4 bases and J dropped 0 bases, with 9 bases sitting between them. This CDR3 is 13 amino acids long. CDR1 is GTSNPN and CDR2 is SVGIG in the germline V gene (reference sequence). The CDR3 loop is CAWMTALNTEAFF. CDR3 bases: TGTGCCTGGATGACAGCCCTGAACACTGAAGCTTTCTTT.

To note about this clone: Within the sample, other DNA sequences also encode this same CDR3. The V gene is TRBV6-5, the J gene TRBJ2-3; D gene unclear. The germline CDR1 and CDR2 sequences are MNHEY and SVGAGI. The CDR3 has 15 residues. V was shortened by 7 bases and J by 0 bases, with 14 bases between the two germline ends. The CDR3 here is CASTPRTGSTDTQYF. The CDR3 coding sequence is TGTGCCAGCACCCCACGAACGGGTAGCACAGATACGCAGTATTTT.

V and J are TRBV30 and TRBJ1-1, with D maybe TRBD1 (5 bases). Deletions cut 4 bases from V and 5 bases from J, with 14 bases between. The CDR3 runs 13 residues. Germline CDR1 GTSNPN, CDR2 SVGIG (reference sequence). The chain's CDR3 is CAWNRQGGTEAFF. CDR3 DNA sequence: TGTGCCTGGAATCGGCAGGGAGGGACTGAAGCTTTCTTT.

This clone was detected a few times. The rearrangement uses TRBV7-6 and TRBJ1-1; 8 bases line up with TRBD1. Losses at the gene ends were 3 bases for V and 4 bases for J; bases not matched to a gene: 19. This CDR3 comprises 19 residues. Germline-derived CDR1 and CDR2 are SGHVS and FNYEAQ. CDR3 coding DNA: TGTGCCAGCAGCTTTTTCGGACAGGGTGACAAGAAATCAGTCACTGAAGCTTTCTTT. Its translation: CASSFFGQGDKKSVTEAFF.

CDR3 DNA sequence: TGCGCCAGCAGCCAAGTCACGCTAGCGGGGGCGGGTGAGCAGTTCTTC. Encoded protein: CASSQVTLAGAGEQFF. This sequence joins TRBV4-3 and TRBJ2-1; 10 bases are shared with TRBD2. CDR1 is LGHNA, CDR2 YSLEER, per germline. The CDR3 has 16 amino acids. V shed 1 base, J shed 9 bases, and the junction held 9 bases outside the gene matches.

The rearrangement uses TRBV28 and TRBJ1-1; D might be TRBD1 (5 bases). The V and J ends lost 5 bases and 4 bases respectively, with 14 bases between them. The CDR3 totals 14 residues. Germline V gene sequence: CDR1 MDHEN, CDR2 SYDVKM. The CDR3 loop is CASSQAGWRTEAFF. CDR3 coding DNA: TGTGCCAGCAGTCAGGCAGGGTGGCGCACTGAAGCTTTCTTT.

This clone has a handful of counts. The J gene is TRBJ2-2, the V gene TRBV18; 7 positions match TRBD1. This CDR3 contains 18 residues. From germline, CDR1 is KGHSH and CDR2 LQKENI. Losses at the gene ends were 3 bases for V and 1 base for J; bases not matched to a gene: 11. Here the CDR3 DNA reads TGTGCCAGCTCACCCCTTACAGGGGCCCAAGGGAACACCGGGGAGCTGTTTTTT. Protein product: CASSPLTGAQGNTGELFF.

The rearrangement uses TRBV7-9 and TRBJ2-1; D not certain. V shed 0 bases and J shed 7 bases, with 10 bases lying between them. The CDR3 has 14 residues. Germline loops: CDR1 SEHNR, CDR2 FQNEAQ (reference sequence). The CDR3 DNA follows: TGTGCCAGCAGCTTAGCCTTACTGCGGAATGAGCAGTTCTTC. This encodes CASSLALLRNEQFF. Complete variable domain (other parts from reference TRBV7-9 and TRBJ2-1): DTGVSQNPRHKITKRGQNVTFRCDPISEHNRLYWYRQTLGQGPEFLTYFQNEAQLEKSRLLSDRFSAERPKGSFSTLEIQRTEQGDSAMYLCASSLALLRNEQFFGPGTRLTVL.

V is TRBV30 and J is TRBJ1-4; perhaps TRBD1 as D (6 bases). CDR1 GTSNPN and CDR2 SVGIG come from the germline V gene (reference sequence). This CDR3 comprises 14 residues. The V end was cut by 2 bases, the J end by 5 bases, with 12 bases between. The CDR3 nucleotides read TGTGCCTGGAGTACGGGACAACAGAATGAAAAACTGTTTTTT. Translating it yields CAWSTGQQNEKLFF.

CDR3: CASRSSAREQYF. The CDR3 coding sequence is TGTGCCAGCAGGTCTAGCGCGAGGGAGCAGTACTTC. The chain uses TRBV28 and TRBJ2-7; a possible D gene is TRBD2 (6 bases). Germline values: CDR1 MDHEN, CDR2 SYDVKM. The CDR3 covers 12 residues. Trimming shortened V by 6 bases and J by 7 bases, and 13 bases separated the two germline ends.

The rearrangement uses TRBV10-1 and TRBJ2-7, with a weak D call TRBD1 (6 bases). This CDR3 has 13 amino acids. Germline V lookup: CDR1 WNHNN, CDR2 SYGVQD (reference sequence). With 5 bases removed from V and 2 bases from J, the gap between germline ends came to 10 bases. The CDR3 region has the DNA TGCGCCAGCAGTTCAGGACAGACCTACGAGCAGTACTTC. It encodes CASSSGQTYEQYF.

J is TRBJ1-2 and V is TRBV6-1, with D possibly being TRBD1 (6 bases). Per germline, CDR1 MNHNS and CDR2 SASEGT. V lost 0 bases and J 5 bases, leaving 10 bases between the germline ends. The length of the CDR3 is 14 residues. In DNA form, the CDR3 reads TGTGCCAGCAGTGAAGCGGGGACACAGTATGGCTACACCTTC. It codes for CASSEAGTQYGYTF.

The gene calls are TRBV7-9 and TRBJ1-4; TRBD1 matches at 7 bases. This CDR3 is built from 14 residues. Germline lookup yields CDR1 SEHNR and CDR2 FQNEAQ (reference sequence). With 5 bases clipped from V and 4 bases from J, the junction kept 4 bases outside the gene matches. CDR3: CASSTGTDNEKLFF. In nucleotides, the CDR3 is TGTGCCAGCAGCACCGGGACAGATAATGAAAAACTGTTTTTT.

The chain uses TRBV6-5 and TRBJ2-7; D may be TRBD2 (6 bases). Germline V gene lookup returns CDR1 MNHEY and CDR2 SVGAGI. The CDR3 length is 15 residues. V was clipped by 6 bases and J by 2 bases, with 17 bases between them. The CDR3 coding sequence is TGTGCCAGCAGGGACTTGACTCGGGGGACCTACGAGCAGTACTTC. It translates to CASRDLTRGTYEQYF.

The chain has TRBV9 and TRBJ1-1, with unresolved D. Between the trimmed V and J ends, which lost 0 bases and 2 bases, there was a span of 14 bases. Germline CDR1 and CDR2: SGDLS and YYNGEE. CDR3 length: 16 amino acids. The CDR3 loop is CASSVGGLEGNTEAFF. In DNA form, the CDR3 reads TGTGCCAGCAGCGTAGGCGGCCTAGAGGGCAACACTGAAGCTTTCTTT.

The J gene is TRBJ1-4, the V gene TRBV11-3; a possible D gene is TRBD1 (5 bases). The germline CDR1 and CDR2 sequences are SGHNT and YENEEA. The CDR3 runs to 15 residues. V dropped 5 bases and J dropped 5 bases, with 15 bases sitting between them. The CDR3 DNA is TGTGCCAGCAGCAACAGGTCACCCGGAAATGAAAAACTGTTTTTT. Its translation: CASSNRSPGNEKLFF. Together with reference TRBV11-3 and TRBJ1-4, the CDR3 gives the full variable domain: EAGVVQSPRYKIIEKKQPVAFWCNPISGHNTLYWYLQNLGQGPELLIRYENEEAVDDSQLPKDRFSAERLKGVDSTLKIQPAELGDSAVYLCASSNRSPGNEKLFFGSGTQLSVL.

The gene calls are TRBV4-1 and TRBJ1-2; TRBD1 is a possible D gene (5 bases). V was pared by 1 base and J by 1 base, with 13 bases between. The CDR3 covers 16 residues. The germline V gene encodes CDR1 MGHRA and CDR2 YSYEKL. The CDR3 sequence is CASSQGGEGFNYGYTF. The CDR3 DNA is TGCGCCAGCAGCCAAGGGGGGGAGGGTTTTAACTATGGCTACACCTTC.

This chain connects TRBV6-5 to TRBJ1-1; D is undetermined. Germline CDR1 reads MNHEY; CDR2 reads SVGAGI. The CDR3 spans 13 residues. The V gene lost 6 bases and the J gene lost 1 base, with 9 bases spanning the gap. CDR3 DNA sequence: TGTGCCAGCAGAGTAACAGAGAACACTGAAGCTTTCTTT. It encodes CASRVTENTEAFF.

The J gene is TRBJ2-5, the V gene TRBV3-1 (or the pseudogene TRBV3-2); TRBD2 aligns across 13 bases. V shed 4 bases, J shed 0 bases, and the junction held 8 bases outside the gene matches. This CDR3 region has 18 residues. Germline CDR1 reads LGHDT; CDR2 reads YNNKEL (reference sequence). This chain's CDR3 is CASSLPGLAGANQETQYF. Written as DNA, the CDR3 is TGTGCCAGCAGCCTTCCCGGACTAGCGGGGGCTAACCAAGAGACCCAGTACTTC.